These 9 T cell receptor beta chains originate from one sample sequenced in a study of control samples from healthy donors and cancer patients. The data were produced by immunoSEQ multiplex PCR, yet TCRdb's version contains in-frame clones alone and is incomplete. The sample yields nearly 200,000 clones, roughly nine tenths seen once. Sequenced material: blood. The receptors derive from a man younger than 45 in good health.

The CDR3 bases are TGTGCCAGCAGCTTAGATCGTCCTACCCTTGGGGAAAAACTGTTTTTT. Amino acid sequence: CASSLDRPTLGEKLFF. The V and J genes are TRBV11-2 and TRBJ1-4; D gene ambiguous. Germline loops: CDR1 SGHAT, CDR2 FQNNGV. V was trimmed by 0 bases and J by 8 bases, leaving 16 bases between them. The CDR3 has 16 amino acids.

The chain recombines TRBV3-1 (or the pseudogene TRBV3-2) with TRBJ1-4; 8 nucleotides agree with TRBD1. V shed 4 bases, J shed 6 bases, and the junction held 7 bases outside the gene matches. The CDR3 is made up of 15 amino acids. Germline V gives CDR1 LGHDT, CDR2 YNNKEL (reference sequence). DNA for the CDR3: TGTGCCAGCAGCCCCCGGACAGGGTTGTATGAAAAACTGTTTTTT. Encoded protein: CASSPRTGLYEKLFF.

The rearrangement links TRBV10-3 to TRBJ2-7, with unresolved D. CDR3 length equals 17 residues. Germline V gene data show CDR1 as ENHRY and CDR2 as SYGVKD. V was cut by 0 bases and J by 0 bases, with 15 bases left in between. CDR3 amino acids: CAISESNEALSSYEQYF. The CDR3 DNA follows: TGTGCCATCAGTGAGTCGAACGAGGCGCTGAGCTCCTACGAGCAGTACTTC.

CDR3 protein: CASSESRGFYYGYTF. As DNA, the CDR3 is TGTGCCAGCAGTGAATCACGGGGCTTCTACTATGGCTACACCTTC. The V and J genes are TRBV2 and TRBJ1-2; possibly TRBD1 for D (5 bases). Looked up from germline, CDR1 is SNHLY and CDR2 is FYNNEI. V lost 2 bases and J 3 bases, leaving 13 bases between the germline ends. The CDR3 contains 15 residues.

This clone was observed many times. J is TRBJ1-5 and V is TRBV19, with D unresolved. V dropped 7 bases and J dropped 5 bases, with 9 bases sitting between them. This CDR3 has 12 amino acids. Germline V gene data show CDR1 as LNHDA and CDR2 as SQIVND (reference sequence). The CDR3: CASMNNHQPQHF. CDR3 nucleotide sequence: TGTGCCAGTATGAACAATCATCAGCCCCAGCATTTT.

This clone was counted a single time. The gene calls are TRBV2 and TRBJ2-2, with 12 bases lining up with TRBD2. J gave up 4 bases and V 6 bases, and 9 bases lay outside the gene matches. Germline V gene sequence: CDR1 SNHLY, CDR2 FYNNEI. The CDR3 runs to 17 residues. CDR3 in amino acids: CASSLAGGPFRTGELFF. CDR3 in DNA: TGTGCCAGCAGCCTAGCGGGGGGGCCTTTTCGCACCGGGGAGCTGTTTTTT.

The V gene is TRBV5-4, the J gene TRBJ2-1; 8 nucleotides line up with TRBD1. Trimming took 5 bases from V and 7 from J; bases not matched to a gene: 20. The CDR3 has 18 residues. Germline V gene sequence: CDR1 SGHNT, CDR2 YYREEE (reference sequence). CDR3 nucleotide sequence: TGTGCCAGCAGGAGCCGCAGTATAGGACAGGGCATGGGAAATGAGCAGTTCTTC. Encoded protein: CASRSRSIGQGMGNEQFF.

Notes on this clone: This specimen includes other DNA sequences encoding the same CDR3. V and J are TRBV5-1 and TRBJ2-7, with D unresolved. CDR3 size: 14 residues. The V and J ends lost 0 bases and 0 bases respectively, with 7 bases between them. Germline V lookup: CDR1 SGHRS, CDR2 YFSETQ. Written as DNA, the CDR3 is TGCGCCAGCAGCTTGGAGGGCAGCTCCTACGAGCAGTACTTC. Encoded protein: CASSLEGSSYEQYF.

The chain has TRBV30 and TRBJ1-1; 8 nucleotides agree with TRBD1. J was trimmed by 2 bases and V by 2 bases; bases with no gene match: 7. CDR3 length: 15 amino acids. The V gene's germline CDR1 is GTSNPN and CDR2 SVGIG (reference sequence). CDR3 coding DNA: TGTGCCTGGAGTCGGACAGGGCGTATTAACACTGAAGCTTTCTTT. Residues: CAWSRTGRINTEAFF.